A selection of T cell receptor beta chains follows, all from one sample in a study of blood T cell repertoires in COVID-19. Data came from immunoSEQ multiplex PCR; TCRdb stores just in-frame clones and leaves some out. This sample carries around 130,000 clones, approximately 84% of them seen once, and the ten largest clones take under 15%. The sample comprised peripheral blood. The receptors shown here come from a woman in her 30s who had recovered from COVID-19. Both conserved end residues are part of each CDR3. D genes are given only for firm matches. Part of the rows lack a size; the others show once, few, many or a class for expanded clones.

clone_size | d_call | j_call | v_call | cdr3_aa | cdr3_nt
NA | TRBD2 | TRBJ2-1 | TRBV4-2 | CASTPSGSSYNEQFF | TGTGCCAGCACCCCTAGCGGGAGCTCCTACAATGAGCAGTTCTTC
NA | NA | TRBJ2-3 | TRBV9 | CASSGTPETDTQYF | TGTGCCAGCAGTGGGACACCTGAGACAGATACGCAGTATTTT
NA | TRBD2 | TRBJ2-5 | TRBV5-1 | CASSQREAETQYF | TGCGCCAGCAGCCAGCGGGAGGCAGAGACCCAGTACTTC
NA | NA | TRBJ2-3 | TRBV5-6 | CASSLGEDTQYF | TGTGCCAGCAGCCTAGGGGAAGATACGCAGTATTTT
once | NA | TRBJ2-7 | TRBV6-5 | CASSYSRVDPGYEQYF | TGTGCCAGCAGTTACTCGCGGGTAGACCCGGGCTACGAGCAGTACTTC
NA | TRBD1 | TRBJ1-5 | TRBV3-1/TRBV3-2 | CASSRQGAVSQPQHF | TGTGCCAGCAGCCGACAGGGGGCTGTAAGTCAGCCCCAGCATTTT
NA | TRBD2 | TRBJ2-1 | TRBV9 | CASSASGGAGWEQFF | TGTGCCAGCAGCGCGAGCGGGGGGGCCGGTTGGGAGCAGTTCTTC
NA | TRBD1 | TRBJ1-2 | TRBV7-9 | CASSLGFPTGSKTNGYTF | TGTGCCAGCAGCTTAGGGTTCCCGACAGGGTCCAAAACAAATGGCTACACCTTC
NA | TRBD1 | TRBJ1-2 | TRBV6-1 | CASSEGDRGNDYTF | TGTGCCAGCAGTGAAGGCGACAGGGGGAATGACTACACCTTC
NA | TRBD1 | TRBJ2-2 | TRBV30 | CAWSRGWTGAAGELFF | TGTGCCTGGAGTAGGGGGTGGACAGGGGCGGCCGGGGAGCTGTTTTTT
few | NA | TRBJ1-4 | TRBV27 | CASSLGGGTNEKLFF | TGTGCCAGCAGTCTCGGGGGGGGGACTAATGAAAAACTGTTTTTT
NA | TRBD1 | TRBJ2-1 | TRBV6-5 | CASRADRGGTNEQFF | TGTGCCAGCAGAGCTGACAGGGGAGGTACCAATGAGCAGTTCTTC
NA | TRBD1 | TRBJ2-2 | TRBV10-3 | CAIKPGQGDTGELFF | TGTGCCATCAAACCGGGACAGGGAGATACCGGGGAGCTGTTTTTT
NA | TRBD1 | TRBJ2-5 | TRBV6-5 | CASTTGGDGETQYF | TGTGCCAGCACAACAGGGGGCGATGGGGAGACCCAGTACTTC
NA | TRBD1 | TRBJ2-7 | TRBV2 | CASSADREYEQYF | TGTGCCAGCAGTGCAGACAGGGAGTACGAGCAGTACTTC
NA | TRBD1 | TRBJ2-7 | TRBV9 | CASSVEGTGGYEQYF | TGTGCCAGCAGCGTAGAAGGAACAGGGGGCTACGAGCAGTACTTC
once | NA | TRBJ1-2 | TRBV3-1/TRBV3-2 | CASSQDRFRGGYTF | TGTGCCAGCAGCCAAGATAGGTTCAGGGGAGGCTACACCTTC
NA | NA | TRBJ2-1 | TRBV2 | CASSEGEGSPSEQFF | TGTGCCAGCAGTGAAGGCGAGGGTTCCCCCAGTGAGCAGTTCTTC
NA | NA | TRBJ2-3 | TRBV4-1 | CASSQRQRTDTQYF | TGCGCCAGCAGCCAAAGGCAGCGAACAGATACGCAGTATTTT
few | NA | TRBJ2-1 | TRBV5-1 | CASSSLTGSYNEQFF | TGCGCCAGCAGCTCTTTAACCGGGAGCTACAATGAGCAGTTCTTC
NA | TRBD2 | TRBJ2-2 | TRBV3-1/TRBV3-2 | CASSREGLAGAEDTGELFF | TGTGCCAGCAGCCGCGAGGGACTAGCGGGGGCAGAGGACACCGGGGAGCTGTTTTTT
NA | NA | TRBJ1-3 | TRBV5-6 | CASSFRNTIYF | TGTGCCAGCAGCTTCAGAAACACCATATATTTT
NA | TRBD2 | TRBJ2-7 | TRBV7-8 | CASSWGLAGAGEQYF | TGTGCCAGCAGCTGGGGACTAGCGGGGGCTGGGGAGCAGTACTTC
NA | TRBD1 | TRBJ1-5 | TRBV6-5 | CASSSDRGLGQPQHF | TGTGCCAGCAGTTCGGACAGGGGGCTTGGTCAGCCCCAGCATTTT
NA | NA | TRBJ1-1 | TRBV6-6 | CASSYLGGDTEAFF | TGTGCCAGCAGTTACTTGGGGGGTGACACTGAAGCTTTCTTT
NA | NA | TRBJ2-1 | TRBV7-3 | CASSPGTYNEQFF | TGTGCCAGCTCTCCAGGGACCTACAATGAGCAGTTCTTC
NA | TRBD1 | TRBJ2-3 | TRBV7-7 | CASSPGTGAGFGTDTQYF | TGTGCTAGCAGCCCCGGGACAGGGGCAGGGTTCGGCACAGATACGCAGTATTTT